This TCR beta chain was identified in a study of blood T cell repertoires in COVID-19. Allocation to cohorts depended on clinical history reported by the participants. The CDR3 length is 17 residues. The germline CDR1 and CDR2 sequences are MDHEN and SYDVKM. J lost 2 bases, V lost 2 bases, and 9 bases had no gene match. In the original processing: Amplification of reference gene primers provided the estimated nucleated cell counts. TCRdb keeps only in-frame clones here, not all; method: immunoSEQ multiplex PCR. V, J and clone size reflect that table, while D and trimming were determined from the DNA. Of fewer than 300,000 clones listed, around 90% are singletons.

This TCR was recovered from a young woman who had recovered from COVID-19. The J gene is TRBJ2-3, the V gene TRBV28, with 8 bases lining up with TRBD2. The sequencing sample was made of PBMCs or T cells enriched from blood (not recorded which). CDR3: CASSLTGLAGITDTQYF. The CDR3 DNA is TGTGCCAGCAGTTTAACGGGATTAGCGGGAATCACAGATACGCAGTATTTT.